A single sample gave rise to the 25 T cell receptor beta chains below, sequenced in a study of blood T cells in healthy people across ages (dated by TCRdb to between 2014 and 2017). The library was prepared using 5' RACE. The instrument was an Illumina HiSeq 2500. The second PCR ran for roughly 6 to 11 cycles and used a J-beta primer mix along with a sample-barcoded 5' primer. The public reads were quality trimmed at Q25 with fastp and then assembled into clones with MiXCR by TCRdb, keeping productive beta chains. Identical CDR3 proteins give one entry, which carries the most common genes and DNA. In this sample the table shows fewer than 1,200,000 distinct CDR3 sequences, 25% of which occur a single time. Together, the top ten hold 0.75% of the sample. The same sample was also used in a study of T cells of mothers and their children.

The sample taken for sequencing was blood. The source of these receptors is a girl aged 2 to 10 in good health.

This clonotype has more than one count but fewer than ten. The V gene is TRBV6-5, the J gene TRBJ2-5; no clear D. CDR3 length: 18 residues. Trimming took off 0 bases at V and 0 bases at J, with 17 bases between the two ends. Germline assignment: CDR1 MNHEY and CDR2 SVGAGI. In DNA form, the CDR3 reads TGTGCCAGCAGTTACTCAGTCCGTGGCGGACGGTACCAAGAGACCCAGTACTTC. Amino acid sequence: CASSYSVRGGRYQETQYF.

The rearrangement uses TRBV20-1 and TRBJ2-4; D might be TRBD1 or TRBD2, each matching 6 bases. This CDR3 spans 15 amino acids. Germline V gene lookup returns CDR1 DFQATT and CDR2 SNEGSKA (reference sequence). V dropped 6 bases and J dropped 2 bases, with 17 bases sitting between them. The CDR3 nucleotides read TGCAGTGCACACTTGCCGGGGGCTTCCAAAAACATTCAGTACTTC. Translation gives CSAHLPGASKNIQYF.

The chain couples TRBV5-1 to TRBJ2-1; 10 nucleotides line up with TRBD2. Unmatched junction bases numbered 5, after V lost 2 bases and J lost 3 bases. The CDR3 consists of 16 residues. In germline, CDR1 is SGHRS, CDR2 YFSETQ. The CDR3 nucleotides read TGCGCCAGCAGCTTTTTTTCTAGCGGGGGCTACAATGAGCAGTTCTTC. It is translated as CASSFFSSGGYNEQFF.

This clonotype was seen once. The V call is TRBV4-3, the J call TRBJ1-2; D gene ambiguous. Germline V gene lookup returns CDR1 LGHNA and CDR2 YSLEER. The CDR3 totals 15 residues. V lost 0 bases and J lost 3, with 11 bases in between. DNA for the CDR3: TGCGCCAGCAGCCAAGACCGCGCCCAGGACTATGGCTACACCTTC. Its translation: CASSQDRAQDYGYTF.

This clonotype showed up just a few times. This sequence joins TRBV2 and TRBJ2-3; 13 bases map to TRBD2. Germline V gene lookup returns CDR1 SNHLY and CDR2 FYNNEI. Unmatched junction bases numbered 4, after V lost 6 bases and J lost 1 base. The CDR3 length is 16 residues. CDR3 nucleotide sequence: TGTGCCAGCAGGACGACTAGCGGGAGGCGCACAGATACGCAGTATTTT. Its translation is CASRTTSGRRTDTQYF.

This clonotype has a handful of counts. The chain has TRBV20-1 and TRBJ1-6; D gene unclear. Trimming cost V 3 bases and J 6 bases, with 9 bases left between them. Germline-derived CDR1 and CDR2 are DFQATT and SNEGSKA (reference sequence). This CDR3 has 13 amino acids. The CDR3 sequence is CSASSQINSPLHF. CDR3 in DNA: TGCAGTGCTAGCTCCCAGATTAATTCACCCCTCCACTTT.

The chain recombines TRBV7-3 with TRBJ2-2; D remains ambiguous. This CDR3 spans 15 amino acids. The germline V gene has CDR1 SGHTA and CDR2 FQGTGA. Between the trimmed V and J ends, which lost 2 bases and 4 bases, there was a span of 11 bases. The CDR3 nucleotides are TGTGCCAGCAGCTTACTGGCTCAGAGCACCGGGGAGCTGTTTTTT. Its protein is CASSLLAQSTGELFF.

This sequence joins TRBV4-1 and TRBJ2-5, with 8 bases matching TRBD1. The J call may be in error: the DNA end matches TRBJ2-1 better. The CDR3 has 14 residues. Germline loops: CDR1 MGHRA, CDR2 YSYEKL. The CDR3 nucleotides read TGCGCCAGCAGCTGGACAGGGATAAACAATGAGCAGTTCTTC. It is translated as CASSWTGINNEQFF.

The gene calls are TRBV29-1 and TRBJ2-3; 15 positions agree with TRBD2. Per the germline V gene, CDR1 is SQVTM and CDR2 is ANQGSEA. The CDR3 covers 14 residues. V shed 7 bases, J shed 5 bases, and the junction held 4 bases outside the gene matches. The CDR3 reads CSGRGLAGGDTQYF. CDR3 nucleotides: TGCAGCGGGAGGGGACTAGCGGGAGGAGATACGCAGTATTTT.

The V and J genes are TRBV29-1 and TRBJ2-1; 8 bases align to TRBD2. This CDR3 comprises 13 residues. V dropped 6 bases and J dropped 8; count of bases not matched to a gene: 9. Germline-derived CDR1 and CDR2 are SQVTM and ANQGSEA. The CDR3 bases are TGCAGCGTCCGGGAGGGCCTGTACGATGAGCAGTTCTTC. This sequence encodes CSVREGLYDEQFF.

A few counts support this clonotype. V and J are TRBV6-5 and TRBJ2-6, with D uncertain. Deletions cut 8 bases from V and 1 base from J, with 9 bases between. This CDR3 contains 14 residues. Germline V gene sequence: CDR1 MNHEY, CDR2 SVGAGI. CDR3 sequence reads: CASLTLSGANVLTF. The CDR3 DNA follows: TGTGCCAGCCTGACCCTATCTGGGGCCAACGTCCTGACTTTC.

This clonotype was observed a handful of times. The V and J genes are TRBV29-1 and TRBJ2-2; no clear D gene. The germline gives CDR1 SQVTM, CDR2 ANQGSEA. The CDR3 is 11 residues long. V was trimmed by 4 bases and J by 7 bases, leaving 7 bases between them. In nucleotides, the CDR3 is TGCAGCGTTGTGCGTCGCGGGGAGCTGTTTTTT. It translates to CSVVRRGELFF.

This clonotype was seen a few times. The chain employs TRBV12-5 and TRBJ2-7; unclear D gene. The CDR3 length is 13 residues. With 1 base removed from V and 6 bases from J, the gap between germline ends came to 10 bases. CDR1 is LGHNT and CDR2 is FRNRAP in the germline V gene. CDR3 residues: CASGLGEGFEQYF. CDR3 DNA sequence: TGTGCTAGTGGTTTGGGTGAAGGTTTCGAGCAGTACTTC. Full variable domain (missing parts from reference TRBV12-5 and TRBJ2-7): DARVTQTPRHKVTEMGQEVTMRCQPILGHNTVFWYRQTMMQGLELLAYFRNRAPLDDSGMPKDRFSAEMPDATLATLKIQPSEPRDSAVYFCASGLGEGFEQYFGPGTRLTVT.

The genes are TRBV24-1 and TRBJ2-1, with a weak D call TRBD2 (6 bases). Germline lookup yields CDR1 KGHDR and CDR2 SFDVKD. Trimming removed 8 bases at V and 7 bases at J, with 14 bases between. This CDR3 comprises 13 residues. CDR3 sequence reads: CATNTGLPNEQFF. The CDR3 DNA follows: TGTGCCACCAACACGGGACTTCCTAATGAGCAGTTCTTC.

A few counts support this clonotype. This sequence joins TRBV28 and TRBJ2-5; the match to TRBD2 covers 11 bases. CDR1 and CDR2 from the germline V gene are MDHEN and SYDVKM. The length of the CDR3 is 17 residues. V dropped 3 bases and J dropped 2; count of bases not matched to a gene: 8. The CDR3, as DNA: TGTGCCAGCAGTTTCATCGTCCTAGCGGGAGGTCAAGAGACCCAGTACTTC. It specifies CASSFIVLAGGQETQYF.

This chain links TRBV7-9 with TRBJ2-1, with 9 positions matching TRBD1. After removal of 5 bases from V and 8 bases from J, the junction contained 13 bases not matched to a gene. This CDR3 contains 16 residues. Germline CDR1 and CDR2: SEHNR and FQNEAQ (reference sequence). The CDR3 DNA follows: TGTGCCAGCAGCACATTCTCAACAGGGGGCTCCGATGAGCAGTTCTTC. This sequence encodes CASSTFSTGGSDEQFF.

The V call is TRBV6-1, the J call TRBJ2-7; perhaps TRBD1 as D (6 bases). Trimming pared 2 bases from V and 2 bases from J, leaving 13 bases between. The germline CDR1 and CDR2 sequences are MNHNS and SASEGT. There are 15 residues in the CDR3. CDR3 amino acids: CASSELGGTTYEQYF. Here the CDR3 DNA reads TGTGCCAGCAGTGAATTAGGGGGTACTACCTACGAGCAGTACTTC.

In its sample, this clonotype was seen once. The J gene is TRBJ1-1, the V gene TRBV20-1; 7 bases align to TRBD1. V lost 4 bases to trimming and J lost 4 bases; unmatched junction nucleotides: 6. This CDR3 has 13 amino acids. CDR1 and CDR2 from the germline V gene are DFQATT and SNEGSKA (reference sequence). CDR3 region: CSATRGVGTEAFF. CDR3 nucleotide sequence: TGCAGTGCTACCAGGGGGGTTGGCACTGAAGCTTTCTTT.

Only a few counts were recorded for this clonotype. DNA for the CDR3: TGCAGTGCTAGAGTGGTTGGGCAAGAGACCCAGTACTTC. Translated, it gives CSARVVGQETQYF. The V and J genes are TRBV20-1 and TRBJ2-5, with D uncertain. The germline V gene has CDR1 DFQATT and CDR2 SNEGSKA (reference sequence). This CDR3 contains 13 residues. V was shortened by 1 base and J by 2 bases, with 8 bases between the two germline ends.

This clonotype is a singleton in its sample. The chain recombines TRBV7-2 with TRBJ2-5; D could derive from TRBD1 or TRBD2 (5 bases each). The last part of the DNA fits TRBJ2-7 better; the J call may be wrong. Germline assignment: CDR1 SGHTA and CDR2 FQGNSA. The CDR3 consists of 14 residues. As DNA, the CDR3 is TGTGCCAGCAGCCCAGGGAGTATCGCCTACGAGCAGTACTTC. Translation gives CASSPGSIAYEQYF.

This chain joins TRBV4-2 and TRBJ2-2; 8 positions agree with TRBD2. The CDR3 extends over 17 amino acids. Germline CDR1 and CDR2: LGHNA and YNFKEQ. The junction had 3 bases not matched to a gene; V was cut back by 0 bases and J by 0 bases. DNA for the CDR3: TGTGCCAGCAGCCAAGAAGGCGGGAGGCCGAACACCGGGGAGCTGTTTTTT. Its translation is CASSQEGGRPNTGELFF.

This clonotype was seen a handful of times. This chain connects TRBV7-9 to TRBJ1-2, with a tentative D call TRBD1 (6 bases). The germline V gene has CDR1 SEHNR and CDR2 FQNEAQ (reference sequence). The CDR3 consists of 14 residues. The V and J ends lost 4 bases and 6 bases respectively, with 15 bases between them. The chain's CDR3 is CASSSTGWVDGYTF. The CDR3 bases are TGTGCCAGCAGCTCGACAGGCTGGGTCGATGGCTACACCTTC.

The chain joins TRBV7-3 to TRBJ2-3; 9 bases line up with TRBD2. This CDR3 region has 16 residues. V lost 4 bases and J lost 4; bases outside the gene matches: 9. Germline-derived CDR1 and CDR2 are SGHTA and FQGTGA. CDR3 DNA sequence: TGTGCCAGCAGCTCCCGAGTAATAGCGGGAGCAGATACGCAGTATTTT. Amino acids: CASSSRVIAGADTQYF.

The chain links TRBV7-9 to TRBJ2-3, with 7 bases aligning to TRBD2. Germline assignment: CDR1 SEHNR and CDR2 FQNEAQ (reference sequence). This CDR3 comprises 16 residues. Trimming at V came to 5 bases and at J to 3 bases, leaving 11 bases not matched to a gene. The CDR3 loop is CASSLTPSGSTDTQYF. DNA of the CDR3: TGTGCCAGCAGCCTTACCCCTAGCGGATCGACAGATACGCAGTATTTT.

This clonotype was counted between two and nine times. The rearrangement links TRBV2 to TRBJ2-4; D unresolved. V lost 8 bases, J lost 0 bases, and 8 bases lay in between. The CDR3 is 13 amino acids. CDR1 SNHLY and CDR2 FYNNEI come from the germline V gene. CDR3 residues: CASLQLAKNIQYF. CDR3 nucleotides: TGTGCCAGCCTACAACTAGCCAAAAACATTCAGTACTTC.